One and the same sample provided the 8 T cell receptor beta chains below, sequenced in a study of Graves' ophthalmopathy and Graves' hyperthyroidism. TCR beta CDR3 amplification used RNA transcripts. First-round RT-PCR relied on HTBI primers, and a second-round multiplex PCR came next. TCRdb used MiXCR to reprocess the multiplex PCR reads, holding one entry per CDR3 protein. The sample comprises over a million distinct CDR3 sequences, about two fifths of which are singletons, and approximately 10% rests with the top ten. Sequenced: peripheral blood or thyroid tissue (not recorded which). The receptors come from an adult man with Graves' hyperthyroidism.

With regard to this clonotype: This could be a read error, since a much larger clone is one nucleotide away. CDR3 DNA sequence: TGTGCCATCAGTGAACAGGCGGCCAATGAAGCTTTCTTT. Amino acids: CAISEQAANEAFF. The chain combines TRBV10-3 with TRBJ1-1, with D possibly matching TRBD1 (5 bases). This CDR3 contains 13 residues. Germline-derived CDR1 and CDR2 are ENHRY and SYGVKD. Trimming removed 3 bases from V and 7 bases from J, with 12 bases in between.

This clonotype was detected only a few times. This chain joins TRBV7-2 and TRBJ2-2; TRBD1 is a possible D gene (6 bases). The CDR3 totals 16 residues. CDR1 and CDR2 (germline): SGHTA, FQGNSA. Between the trimmed V and J ends, which lost 2 bases and 4 bases, there was a span of 14 bases. CDR3 sequence reads: CASSLLQGRGTGELFF. CDR3 coding DNA: TGTGCCAGCAGCTTATTACAGGGCCGCGGCACCGGGGAGCTGTTTTTT.

This clonotype was seen once. The CDR3 region is CASSYSTWGYNSPLHF. DNA of the CDR3: TGTGCCAGCAGTTACTCGACCTGGGGCTATAATTCACCCCTCCACTTT. The chain carries TRBV6-5 and TRBJ1-6; no reliable D call. CDR3 length equals 16 residues. The V gene lost 0 bases and the J gene lost 3 bases, with 9 bases spanning the gap. Germline-derived CDR1 and CDR2 are MNHEY and SVGAGI.

This clonotype was observed a few times. The gene calls are TRBV7-9 and TRBJ2-2; 7 bases fit TRBD1. J was trimmed by 6 bases and V by 5 bases; bases with no gene match: 6. Germline V gives CDR1 SEHNR, CDR2 FQNEAQ (reference sequence). There are 14 residues in the CDR3. The CDR3, as DNA: TGTGCCAGCAGCCGACAGGGCGCGTCCGGGGAGCTGTTTTTT. Amino acid sequence: CASSRQGASGELFF.

This clonotype was seen a few times. At one of its ends the junction is not consistent with the germline gene, which may arise from a read error. The chain joins TRBV20-1 to TRBJ1-4; D is unclear. The CDR3 has 15 amino acids. The V gene's germline CDR1 is DFQATT and CDR2 SNEGSKA (reference sequence). This CDR3 reads CSARGVAKANEKLFF. CDR3 nucleotides: TGCAGTGCGAGAGGTGTAGCGAAGGCTAATGAAAAACTGTTTTTT.

This chain joins TRBV7-9 and TRBJ1-3, with TRBD1 as a possible D gene (5 bases). From germline, CDR1 is SEHNR and CDR2 FQNEAQ (reference sequence). V was shortened by 4 bases and J by 3 bases, with 13 bases between the two germline ends. CDR3 length equals 15 residues. CDR3 in DNA: TGTGCCAGCAGCTCCCCGGGGCTTCATGGAAACACCATATATTTT. It translates to CASSSPGLHGNTIYF.

This clonotype occurred a few times. The chain employs TRBV11-2 and TRBJ2-2, with D possibly called TRBD1 or TRBD2 (5 bases each). Germline lookup yields CDR1 SGHAT and CDR2 FQNNGV. The CDR3 consists of 15 residues. The V and J ends lost 5 bases and 4 bases respectively, with 14 bases between them. The CDR3 coding sequence is TGTGCCAGCAGCCCCGTCCGGGGCCCCACCGGGGAGCTGTTTTTT. Translation: CASSPVRGPTGELFF.

For this clonotype: A much larger clone lies a single base off, so this may be a read error. The chain has TRBV29-1 and TRBJ2-7; 9 nucleotides agree with TRBD1. CDR1 is SQVTM and CDR2 is ANQGSEA in the germline V gene. The J segment lost 7 bases and the V segment lost 7 bases, leaving 8 bases of the junction unmatched. The CDR3 runs 12 residues. This CDR3 is CSAPGQGNEQYF. The CDR3, as DNA: TGCAGCGCTCCGGGACAGGGCAATGAGCAGTACTTC.